This T cell receptor beta chain was recorded in a study of T cells after yellow fever vaccination. For the study at large: Fractions of low cell number were prepared using SMART-Seq v4 Ultra Low Input.

This clonotype was seen more than once but under ten times. Its target is unknown. CDR3 length: 19 residues. Looked up from germline, CDR1 is SGHRS and CDR2 is YFSETQ. Trimming removed 1 base from V and 7 bases from J; junction bases left unmatched: 19. Study-level points and caveats: Researchers cautioned that FACS-sorted repertoires could harbor abundant clonotypes contaminating from the bulk population. A secondary response was less intense yet reached its peak sooner, at day 5 versus 15.

They built TCR cDNA with 5'RACE template switching, a step that put in a universal primer site and UMIs. One entry per CDR3 protein results from TCRdb running MiXCR on the 5' RACE reads. The repertoire holds 350,000 to 450,000 distinct CDR3 sequences, with 18% as singletons. The chain recombines TRBV5-1 with TRBJ2-1; 8 nucleotides match TRBD2. The TCR originated in a man aged 18 to 29 who received the YFV17D yellow fever vaccine. The specimen comprised PBMCs, sampled before the yellow fever booster vaccination. CDR3 coding DNA: TGCGCCAGCAGCTTGTCATCATGGGCGGGGGGCGGATTTCGGAATGAGCAGTTCTTC. This encodes CASSLSSWAGGGFRNEQFF. Full variable domain (missing parts from reference TRBV5-1 and TRBJ2-1): KAGVTQTPRYLIKTRGQQVTLSCSPISGHRSVSWYQQTPGQGLQFLFEYFSETQRNKGNFPGRFSGRQFSNSRSEMNVSTLELGDSALYLCASSLSSWAGGGFRNEQFFGPGTRLTVL.